This TCR beta chain was documented in a study of patients and donors after allogeneic stem cell transplantation. V shed 6 bases and J shed 2 bases, with 7 bases lying between them. The CDR3 sequence is 12 residues long. The germline gives CDR1 MNHEY, CDR2 SVGAGI. A single record per CDR3 protein comes from TCRdb applying MiXCR to the RT-PCR reads. The repertoire includes about 200,000 distinct CDR3 sequences, 40% to 45% of them detected once, and about 33% sits in the top ten. This TCR came from a human donor who was either an allogeneic HSCT recipient or a stem cell or donor lymphocyte infusion donor (not recorded which). It is not recorded whose cells these are; they may come from a transplant donor. Sample: blood, either unsorted or a sorted T cell fraction (not recorded which). This chain connects TRBV6-5 to TRBJ1-1; D is undetermined. CDR3 in DNA: TGTGCCAGCAGAAACGGCAACACTGAAGCTTTCTTT. This sequence encodes CASRNGNTEAFF.